The 22 T cell receptor beta chains presented below share a single source sample, sequenced in a study of graft-versus-host responses after intestinal transplantation. These receptors lack a known antigen. TCRdb keeps only in-frame clones here, not all; method: immunoSEQ multiplex PCR. The sample contains roughly 110,000 clones, 90% to 95% of which appear only once. Source: unstimulated CD8+ T cells sorted from spleen or lymph node cells, taken before transplant. Source of these receptors: a human donor who was the organ donor for an intestinal transplant.

V gene TRBV19 combines with J gene TRBJ1-6; possible D gene TRBD1, 6 bases. Germline CDR1 and CDR2: LNHDA and SQIVND (reference sequence). Trimming stripped 0 bases from V and 9 bases from J, with 15 bases between. This CDR3 has 16 amino acids. CDR3 DNA: TGTGCCAGTAGTATAGATTCAGGGGCGCGGGCTTCACCCCTCCACTTT. This sequence encodes CASSIDSGARASPLHF.

The rearrangement uses TRBV4-2 and TRBJ2-7; D gene unclear. This CDR3 spans 15 amino acids. Looked up from germline, CDR1 is LGHNA and CDR2 is YNFKEQ. Trimming removed 0 bases from V and 0 bases from J, with 9 bases in between. The CDR3: CASSQEASVSYEQYF. CDR3 coding DNA: TGTGCCAGCAGCCAAGAGGCCAGCGTCTCCTACGAGCAGTACTTC.

The chain has TRBV6-1 and TRBJ2-1; a weak D match, TRBD1 (6 bases). The germline gives CDR1 MNHNS, CDR2 SASEGT. This CDR3 has 18 amino acids. V lost 3 bases to trimming and J lost 3 bases, with 21 bases between them. CDR3 in amino acids: CASSDWPPPGQFYNEQFF. The CDR3 DNA reads as TGTGCCAGCAGTGATTGGCCCCCACCGGGACAATTCTACAATGAGCAGTTCTTC.

The chain has TRBV11-2 and TRBJ1-2; D gene unclear. CDR1 is SGHAT and CDR2 is FQNNGV in the germline V gene. This CDR3 region has 13 residues. V gave up 0 bases and J gave up 8 bases, with 10 bases separating them. CDR3 bases: TGTGCCAGCAGCTTAGAAAGTGGGCGGGGCTACACCTTC. Its protein is CASSLESGRGYTF.

The chain recombines TRBV2 with TRBJ2-7, with 9 bases aligning to TRBD2. V dropped 6 bases and J dropped 1; count of bases not matched to a gene: 7. Germline V gene lookup returns CDR1 SNHLY and CDR2 FYNNEI. CDR3 length: 15 amino acids. CDR3 loop: CASRDLSGSSYEQYF. CDR3 DNA sequence: TGTGCCAGCAGGGATCTTAGCGGGAGTTCCTACGAGCAGTACTTC.

In regard to this clone: At one end, the junction sequence differs from germline, possibly due to a read error. The chain employs TRBV2 and TRBJ2-5; no firm D call. Germline loops: CDR1 SNHLY, CDR2 FYNNEI. This CDR3 is 12 amino acids long. CDR3: CASSDYHETQYF. The CDR3, as DNA: TGTGCCAGCAGTGATTACCACGAGACCCAGTACTTC.

CDR3 protein: CASSPGAGNIQYF. Here the CDR3 DNA reads TGTGCCAGCAGCCCGGGGGCAGGGAACATTCAGTACTTC. The chain has TRBV7-9 and TRBJ2-4; D may be TRBD1 or TRBD2 (6 bases each). There are 13 residues in the CDR3. Germline assignment: CDR1 SEHNR and CDR2 FQNEAQ (reference sequence). The V end lost 5 bases, the J end lost 7 bases, and 12 bases lay between the germline ends.

This clone was observed a handful of times. The rearrangement joins TRBV5-4 to TRBJ2-7, with TRBD1 as a possible D gene (5 bases). CDR1 SGHNT and CDR2 YYREEE come from the germline V gene (reference sequence). Trimming shortened V by 3 bases and J by 0 bases, and 7 bases separated the two germline ends. The CDR3 covers 13 residues. The CDR3 loop reads CASSYGHSYEQYF. The CDR3 DNA reads TGTGCCAGCAGCTACGGACACTCCTACGAGCAGTACTTC.

This sequence joins TRBV19 and TRBJ1-3, with 7 positions matching TRBD1. The V and J ends lost 3 bases and 0 bases, in that order; junction bases with no gene match: 5. From germline, CDR1 is LNHDA and CDR2 SQIVND (reference sequence). CDR3 length: 16 residues. CDR3 DNA sequence: TGTGCCAGTAGTATCACCGGGACAGTCTCTGGAAACACCATATATTTT. Translated: CASSITGTVSGNTIYF.

This sequence joins TRBV5-1 and TRBJ2-7; 10 bases match TRBD1. The V and J ends lost 4 bases and 5 bases, in that order; junction bases with no gene match: 6. The CDR3 contains 14 residues. The germline CDR1 and CDR2 sequences are SGHRS and YFSETQ. The CDR3 here is CASSPGQGDDEQYF. CDR3 DNA sequence: TGCGCCAGCAGCCCCGGACAGGGGGACGACGAGCAGTACTTC. Looking up the rest from reference TRBV5-1 and TRBJ2-7 gives the full variable domain: KAGVTQTPRYLIKTRGQQVTLSCSPISGHRSVSWYQQTPGQGLQFLFEYFSETQRNKGNFPGRFSGRQFSNSRSEMNVSTLELGDSALYLCASSPGQGDDEQYFGPGTRLTVT.

This sequence joins TRBV30 and TRBJ2-7, with D uncertain. Trimming pared 0 bases from V and 4 bases from J, leaving 7 bases between. Looked up from germline, CDR1 is GTSNPN and CDR2 is SVGIG (reference sequence). CDR3 size: 12 residues. The CDR3 here is CAWSVREYEQYF. CDR3 in DNA: TGTGCCTGGAGTGTACGAGAGTACGAGCAGTACTTC.

This chain links TRBV19 with TRBJ2-2; 14 bases match TRBD2. Germline CDR1 LNHDA, CDR2 SQIVND (reference sequence). V lost 1 base and J lost 11; bases outside the gene matches: 9. This CDR3 is 17 amino acids long. The CDR3 region has the DNA TGTGCCAGTAGTATAGGGGGACTAGCGGGAGCGTTGGGTGAGCTGTTTTTT. Amino acids: CASSIGGLAGALGELFF.

This chain links TRBV7-2 with TRBJ2-1; 11 bases align to TRBD1. This CDR3 spans 15 amino acids. Germline-derived CDR1 and CDR2 are SGHTA and FQGNSA. J lost 6 bases, V lost 5 bases, and 6 bases had no gene match. The CDR3 coding sequence is TGTGCCAGCAGCACCCGGGACAGGGGGACCAATGAGCAGTTCTTC. It encodes CASSTRDRGTNEQFF.

The chain is built from TRBV6-1 and TRBJ1-1; D gene uncertain. This CDR3 comprises 11 residues. V was cut by 7 bases and J by 1 base, with 4 bases left in between. Germline V CDR1 and CDR2: MNHNS, SASEGT. DNA of the CDR3: TGTGCCAGCAAGGGGAACACTGAAGCTTTCTTT. Translating it yields CASKGNTEAFF.

CDR3 coding DNA: TGCGCCAGCAGCTGGACAGTCTATAGCAATCAGCCCCAGCATTTT. Protein sequence: CASSWTVYSNQPQHF. The J gene is TRBJ1-5, the V gene TRBV4-1; a possible D gene is TRBD1 (6 bases). Trimming took 5 bases from V and 0 from J, leaving 11 bases between them. This CDR3 is 15 amino acids long. Per germline, CDR1 MGHRA and CDR2 YSYEKL.

This clone was counted a few times. The J gene is TRBJ2-7, the V gene TRBV2; D remains unclear. The CDR3 is 13 residues long. Between the trimmed V and J ends, which lost 3 bases and 2 bases, there was a span of 8 bases. Germline V gene lookup returns CDR1 SNHLY and CDR2 FYNNEI. As DNA, the CDR3 is TGTGCCAGCAGTGATTCAGTAGCCTACGAGCAGTACTTC. The encoded protein is CASSDSVAYEQYF.

The chain carries TRBV4-2 and TRBJ1-2, with D possibly being TRBD1 (5 bases). The V end was cut by 3 bases, the J end by 0 bases, with 14 bases between. This CDR3 contains 16 residues. CDR1 and CDR2 (germline): LGHNA, YNFKEQ. This chain's CDR3 is CASSQGDYSANYGYTF. CDR3 DNA sequence: TGTGCCAGCAGCCAGGGGGACTATTCCGCTAACTATGGCTACACCTTC.

The rearrangement links TRBV7-6 to TRBJ2-7; a weak D match, TRBD1 (6 bases). Germline values: CDR1 SGHVS, CDR2 FNYEAQ. The V end was cut by 0 bases, the J end by 5 bases, with 17 bases between. The CDR3 loop spans 16 amino acids. CDR3 in amino acids: CASSLAWTAVVHEQYF. The CDR3, as DNA: TGTGCCAGCAGCTTAGCTTGGACAGCCGTAGTCCACGAGCAGTACTTC.

In its sample, this clone was seen a few times. The chain has TRBV5-8 and TRBJ2-7; D remains unclear. Germline V gene lookup returns CDR1 SGHTS and CDR2 YDEGEE. Trimming stripped 0 bases from V and 5 bases from J, with 6 bases between. CDR3 length: 12 amino acids. CDR3 sequence (DNA): TGTGCCAGCAGCTTGGAAATCGACGAGCAGTACTTC. Encoded protein: CASSLEIDEQYF. Full variable domain (rest looked up from reference TRBV5-8 and TRBJ2-7): EAGVTQSPTHLIKTRGQQATLRCSPISGHTSVYWYQQALGLGLQFLLWYDEGEERNRGNFPPRFSGRQFPNYSSELNVNALELEDSALYLCASSLEIDEQYFGPGTRLTVT.

Only one count was recorded for this clone. For the CDR3, the DNA is TGCGCCAGCACTCGCGGCACCGGGGAGCTGTTTTTT. This sequence encodes CASTRGTGELFF. The chain uses TRBV23-1 and TRBJ2-2, with unresolved D. TRBV23-1 is sorted into the ORF group, with uncertain function. This CDR3 is 12 amino acids long. The V end lost 7 bases, the J end lost 4 bases, and 7 bases lay between the germline ends.

Concerning this clone: Compared with germline, one end of the junction differs, possibly owing to a read error. The V and J genes are TRBV28 and TRBJ2-5; 8 nucleotides line up with TRBD1. The CDR3 contains 13 residues. Germline V gene data show CDR1 as MDHEN and CDR2 as SYDVKM. The CDR3 sequence is CASSQGAEETPYF. DNA of the CDR3: TGTGCCAGTTCCCAGGGGGCGGAAGAGACCCCGTACTTC.

This rearrangement joins TRBV30 to TRBJ2-1; TRBD2 aligns across 10 bases. J was trimmed by 3 bases and V by 2 bases; bases with no gene match: 4. The CDR3 contains 15 residues. Germline CDR1 is GTSNPN and CDR2 is SVGIG (reference sequence). This chain's CDR3 is CAWSPLAGYYNEQFF. CDR3 in DNA: TGTGCCTGGAGTCCACTAGCGGGATACTACAATGAGCAGTTCTTC.